The 29 T cell receptor beta chains listed next were all sequenced from one sample in a study of read filtering for tumor transcriptome and immune sequencing. From around 0.4 ug of RNA, a library with molecular barcoded alpha/delta and beta/gamma adaptors was made. TCRdb re-called the reads with MiXCR, one entry per CDR3 protein. This sample has about 57,000 distinct CDR3 sequences, with about 15% found just once. Sequencing input: a population of CD138-negative cells sorted from bone marrow. These receptors all come from a donor at least 40 years old with multiple myeloma.

In this sample, this clonotype turned up many times. The V gene is TRBV7-3, the J gene TRBJ1-1; 8 bases map to TRBD1. Germline V gene lookup returns CDR1 SGHTA and CDR2 FQGTGA. CDR3 length equals 14 residues. Germline trimming cut 4 bases from V and 6 bases from J; bases unmatched to any gene: 7. The CDR3 sequence is CASSSGQVLAEAFF. DNA of the CDR3: TGTGCCAGCAGCTCGGGACAGGTTTTGGCTGAAGCTTTCTTT.

About this clonotype: Just one base apart from a much larger clone, this may be a read error. The gene calls are TRBV6-4 and TRBJ2-3; maybe TRBD1 (5 bases). The germline gives CDR1 MRHNA, CDR2 SNTAGT. This CDR3 has 14 amino acids. The CDR3 reads CAGSPSQGPDTQYF. The CDR3 DNA follows: TGTGCCGGCAGCCCCTCCCAGGGTCCAGATACGCAGTATTTT.

This clonotype appeared many times. V and J are TRBV4-2 and TRBJ2-5; D tentatively fits TRBD1 or TRBD2 (5 bases each). Germline V lookup: CDR1 LGHNA, CDR2 YNFKEQ. V lost 3 bases, J lost 1 base, and 18 bases lay in between. The CDR3 runs to 17 residues. The CDR3 region has the DNA TGTGCCAGCAGCCATGGAAGGATAGGGACGACCCAAGAGACCCAGTACTTC. Its protein is CASSHGRIGTTQETQYF.

As for this clonotype: A read error may account for a junction end that differs from germline. V and J are TRBV4-2 and TRBJ2-2, with a tentative D call TRBD2 (6 bases). CDR1 and CDR2 (germline): LGHNA, YNFKEQ. The length of the CDR3 is 14 residues. The CDR3 region is CASSQERGSGEQFF. The CDR3 DNA sequence: TGTGCCAGCAGCCAAGAGCGGGGCTCCGGGGAGCAGTTCTTT.

This clonotype appeared many times. The J gene is TRBJ2-2, the V gene TRBV7-9; D not resolved. Trimming took 3 bases from V and 2 from J, leaving 4 bases between them. This CDR3 region has 13 residues. The V gene's germline CDR1 is SEHNR and CDR2 FQNEAQ (reference sequence). CDR3 loop: CASSFPNTGELFF. CDR3 in DNA: TGTGCCAGCAGCTTCCCCAACACCGGGGAGCTGTTTTTT. Using reference TRBV7-9 and TRBJ2-2 for the parts outside the CDR3, the full variable domain is DTGVSQNPRHKITKRGQNVTFRCDPISEHNRLYWYRQTLGQGPEFLTYFQNEAQLEKSRLLSDRFSAERPKGSFSTLEIQRTEQGDSAMYLCASSFPNTGELFFGEGSRLTVL.

This clonotype has more than one count but fewer than ten. A far larger clone is one nucleotide away, so this likely arose from a read error. The V gene is TRBV11-3, the J gene TRBJ2-1; 7 bases are a match to TRBD1. The CDR3 spans 15 residues. Germline trimming cut 5 bases from V and 9 bases from J; bases unmatched to any gene: 13. CDR1 SGHNT and CDR2 YENEEA come from the germline V gene. CDR3 in amino acids: CASSPPRTGGLEQFF. CDR3 sequence (DNA): TGTGCCAGCAGCCCTCCACGGACAGGCGGCCTTGAGCAGTTCTTC.

As to this clonotype: Since a much larger clone is just one base distant, this may be a read error. The chain uses TRBV7-2 and TRBJ2-1, with 7 bases fitting TRBD2. Germline V gene lookup returns CDR1 SGHTA and CDR2 FQGNSA. The CDR3 contains 16 residues. V trimming: 8 bases; J trimming: 6 bases; junction bases outside the gene matches: 16. Written as DNA, the CDR3 is TGTGCCAGCGGGGTGAAAGCGGGGACCAGTGGCAATGAGCAGTTCTTC. It codes for CASGVKAGTSGNEQFF.

The V call is TRBV7-3, the J call TRBJ1-2; weak D call: TRBD1 (6 bases). Between the trimmed V and J ends, which lost 6 bases and 8 bases, there was a span of 16 bases. Germline loops: CDR1 SGHTA, CDR2 FQGTGA. This CDR3 contains 13 residues. The DNA for the CDR3 is TGTGCCAGCAGTTCCCCGGGGGCGCGGGGCTACACCTTC. As protein: CASSSPGARGYTF.

This clonotype was detected many times. The genes are TRBV29-1 and TRBJ2-1; 8 bases are a match to TRBD1. The germline CDR1 and CDR2 sequences are SQVTM and ANQGSEA. The CDR3 loop spans 16 amino acids. The CDR3 sequence is CSGWGQALSSYNEQFF. The DNA of the CDR3 is TGCAGTGGGTGGGGACAGGCGCTCTCGTCATACAATGAGCAGTTCTTC.

The chain joins TRBV28 to TRBJ1-2; TRBD1 aligns across 7 bases. CDR1 is MDHEN, CDR2 SYDVKM, per germline. V gave up 5 bases and J gave up 6 bases; unmatched junction bases: 6. CDR3 length: 13 residues. CDR3 amino acids: CASSTGVAHGYTF. DNA for the CDR3: TGTGCCAGCAGTACAGGGGTTGCGCATGGCTACACCTTC.

The sample holds many counts of this clonotype. This sequence joins TRBV4-3 and TRBJ2-1, with TRBD2 matching over 7 bases. Trimming cost V 1 base and J 4 bases; bases outside gene matches: 7. Germline V gene sequence: CDR1 LGHNA, CDR2 YSLEER. The CDR3 spans 16 residues. Here the CDR3 reads CASSQALAEVYNEQFF. The CDR3 DNA follows: TGCGCCAGCAGCCAAGCCCTAGCGGAAGTGTACAATGAGCAGTTCTTC.

This clonotype has just a few counts. The rearrangement uses TRBV11-3 and TRBJ2-3; 11 nucleotides line up with TRBD2. The CDR3 consists of 17 residues. V shed 6 bases and J 3 bases; nucleotides not matched to a gene: 11. CDR1 and CDR2 (germline): SGHNT, YENEEA. The CDR3 here is CASSSPTLAGVTDTQYF. The CDR3 bases are TGTGCCAGCAGTTCCCCCACACTAGCGGGAGTGACAGATACGCAGTATTTT.

This clonotype has ten or more counts. CDR3 bases: TGTGCCAGCAGACCCACAGGGGGCGCGGGGACCCAGTACTTC. Translated: CASRPTGGAGTQYF. The chain uses TRBV12-3 or TRBV12-4 and TRBJ2-5; 9 nucleotides agree with TRBD1. The CDR3 covers 14 residues. The junction had 9 bases not matched to a gene; V was cut back by 6 bases and J by 7 bases.

Regarding this clonotype: A far larger clone is a single base away, which makes a read error likely. Lacking the conserved final phenylalanine or tryptophan, this CDR3 likely reflects a read error. The rearrangement links TRBV11-3 to TRBJ2-1; maybe TRBD1 (6 bases). The CDR3 sequence is 20 residues long. Germline V CDR1 and CDR2: SGHNT, YENEEA. The CDR3 is CASSLDRPGTRDTKNNEQFL. The DNA for the CDR3 is TGCGCCAGCAGCTTGGATCGACCCGGTACCCGGGACACAAAGAACAATGAGCAGTTCCTC.

Details on this clonotype: The junction does not match germline at one end; this may be a read error. The chain is built from TRBV20-1 and TRBJ2-1, with D perhaps matching TRBD1 (5 bases). Germline V gene data show CDR1 as DFQATT and CDR2 as SNEGSKA (reference sequence). The CDR3 extends over 14 amino acids. CDR3 region: CSAPDMGSYNEQLF. In DNA, the CDR3 is TGCAGTGCTCCGGACATGGGCTCCTACAATGAGCAGCTCTTC.

This clonotype has a count of ten or more. The CDR3 here is CASSPTTGHQPQHF. The CDR3 DNA follows: TGTGCCAGCAGTCCAACCACAGGGCACCAGCCCCAGCATTTT. The rearrangement uses TRBV12-3 or TRBV12-4 and TRBJ1-5; tentative D call: TRBD1 (6 bases). Deletions cut 5 bases from V and 7 bases from J, with 15 bases between. The CDR3 contains 14 residues.

This clonotype was seen at least ten times. J is TRBJ2-3 and V is TRBV20-1; the D gene is possibly TRBD1 (5 bases). This CDR3 spans 16 amino acids. V was cut by 1 base and J by 3 bases, with 17 bases left in between. Germline loops: CDR1 DFQATT, CDR2 SNEGSKA (reference sequence). CDR3 loop: CSARGPRQGKTDTQYF. DNA for the CDR3: TGCAGTGCTAGAGGGCCCCGGCAGGGCAAGACAGATACGCAGTATTTT.

This clonotype was detected ten times or more. The chain links TRBV29-1 to TRBJ2-6; D gene uncertain. V was cut by 3 bases and J by 0 bases, with 6 bases left in between. The CDR3 loop spans 14 amino acids. From germline, CDR1 is SQVTM and CDR2 ANQGSEA. The CDR3 loop reads CSVDIGSGANVLTF. In DNA form, the CDR3 reads TGCAGCGTTGATATCGGCTCTGGGGCCAACGTCCTGACTTTC.

In its sample, this clonotype was seen once. This chain uses TRBV5-1 with TRBJ2-6, with D unclear. The CDR3 is 15 amino acids. Germline V gene sequence: CDR1 SGHRS, CDR2 YFSETQ. V shed 1 base and J shed 2 bases, with 7 bases lying between them. The DNA for the CDR3 is TGCGCCAGCAGCTTGATGGCAACTGGGGCCAACGTCCTGACTTTC. Protein product: CASSLMATGANVLTF.

Regarding this clonotype: The conserved final phenylalanine or tryptophan is absent from the CDR3, which likely points to a read error. The DNA is omitted, as the CDR3 cannot be located on it reliably, and the CDR3 follows TCRdb's listing. The genes are TRBV5-1 and TRBJ2-2. The CDR3 is 13 residues long, ends included. Germline CDR1 reads SGHRS; CDR2 reads YFSETQ. The CDR3 loop is CASSDSVTGELFL.

The table lists this clonotype with a few counts. V usage is TRBV29-1 and J usage is TRBJ1-5; D remains unclear. The V gene's germline CDR1 is SQVTM and CDR2 ANQGSEA. This CDR3 comprises 13 residues. V was trimmed by 4 bases and J by 4 bases, leaving 11 bases between them. In DNA form, the CDR3 reads TGCAGCGTTGGCAATGGGCGGAATCAGCCCCAGCATTTT. Its translation is CSVGNGRNQPQHF.

This clonotype was picked up many times. This chain connects TRBV12-3 or TRBV12-4 to TRBJ2-3, with D tentatively TRBD2 (6 bases). Trimming took off 5 bases at V and 2 bases at J, with 11 bases between the two ends. The CDR3 totals 14 residues. The CDR3 coding sequence is TGTGCCAGCAGTCGCCGGGGGTTCACAGATACGCAGTATTTT. This encodes CASSRRGFTDTQYF.

Ten or more counts support this clonotype. The V and J genes are TRBV7-9 and TRBJ2-5; D ambiguous. V was pared by 5 bases and J by 2 bases, with 12 bases between. CDR1 and CDR2 from the germline V gene are SEHNR and FQNEAQ (reference sequence). This CDR3 region has 14 residues. In DNA, the CDR3 is TGTGCCAGCAGCCCTCAGGTGGGGCAAGAGACCCAGTACTTC. This encodes CASSPQVGQETQYF.

This clonotype was detected ten times or more. The V gene is TRBV28, the J gene TRBJ2-4, with D maybe TRBD1 (5 bases). This CDR3 contains 15 residues. Per the germline V gene, CDR1 is MDHEN and CDR2 is SYDVKM. The CDR3 sequence: CATKGSRQAKNIQYF. The CDR3 DNA sequence: TGTGCTACCAAGGGATCCCGACAGGCCAAAAACATTCAGTACTTC.

This clonotype came up many times. The rearrangement uses TRBV29-1 and TRBJ2-1; 9 positions agree with TRBD1. The CDR3 runs to 12 residues. Per the germline V gene, CDR1 is SQVTM and CDR2 is ANQGSEA. V lost 3 bases and J lost 12; bases outside the gene matches: 6. CDR3 amino acids: CSVDWWGQGQFF. The CDR3, as DNA: TGCAGCGTTGACTGGTGGGGACAGGGGCAGTTCTTC.

This clonotype has just a few counts. The chain carries TRBV20-1 and TRBJ2-1, with D perhaps given as TRBD1 or TRBD2 (5 bases each). Trimming cost V 2 bases and J 6 bases, with 17 bases left between them. This CDR3 comprises 15 residues. CDR1 and CDR2 from the germline V gene are DFQATT and SNEGSKA (reference sequence). The CDR3 DNA reads TGCAGTGCTAGATGGGGGTTTAGAACAACCAATGAGCAGTTCTTC. It is translated as CSARWGFRTTNEQFF.

This clonotype was counted many times. The J gene is TRBJ1-5, the V gene TRBV9; TRBD1 aligns across 9 bases. CDR1 SGDLS and CDR2 YYNGEE come from the germline V gene. This CDR3 is 14 amino acids long. The trim removed 3 bases at V and 6 bases at J, leaving 4 bases unmatched. CDR3 protein: CASSEQGAAQPQHF. Written as DNA, the CDR3 is TGTGCCAGCAGCGAACAGGGGGCTGCTCAGCCCCAGCATTTT.

This clonotype occurred many times. The chain uses TRBV7-9 and TRBJ2-1; 8 positions agree with TRBD2. The CDR3 runs to 19 residues. Germline CDR1 and CDR2: SEHNR and FQNEAQ (reference sequence). Germline trimming cut 5 bases from V and 1 base from J; bases unmatched to any gene: 16. The CDR3 sequence: CASSPNRPTAGASYNEQFF. As DNA, the CDR3 is TGTGCCAGCAGCCCGAATAGGCCAACAGCGGGAGCGTCCTACAATGAGCAGTTCTTC.

Ten or more counts support this clonotype. This sequence joins TRBV6-5 and TRBJ2-7; a possible D gene is TRBD2 (6 bases). V lost 0 bases, J lost 6 bases, and 15 bases lay in between. The V gene's germline CDR1 is MNHEY and CDR2 SVGAGI. The CDR3 has 15 residues. CDR3 sequence (DNA): TGTGCCAGCAGTTACTCCACCCAGGGAGGATCCGAGCAGTACTTC. Protein product: CASSYSTQGGSEQYF.